The next 5 T cell receptor beta chains were all read from a single sample in a study of blood T cell repertoires in COVID-19. Profiled with immunoSEQ multiplex PCR; TCRdb holds only in-frame clones, not every one. The sample lists some 300,000 clones; 85% to 90% were seen once. Sequencing was carried out using peripheral blood. The receptor set was obtained from a woman aged 45-65 years with COVID-19, enrolled during active disease.

The chain joins TRBV6-5 to TRBJ1-4; 8 bases line up with TRBD1. The germline V gene has CDR1 MNHEY and CDR2 SVGAGI. The length of the CDR3 is 15 residues. V shed 6 bases and J 8 bases; nucleotides not matched to a gene: 11. This chain's CDR3 is CASSKLRTGSEKLFF. As DNA, the CDR3 is TGTGCCAGCAGCAAACTCCGGACAGGGAGCGAAAAACTGTTTTTT.

The rearrangement joins TRBV7-3 to TRBJ2-2; 10 bases agree with TRBD2. Per germline, CDR1 SGHTA and CDR2 FQGTGA. Germline trimming cut 1 base from V and 3 bases from J; bases unmatched to any gene: 8. CDR3 length equals 18 residues. In nucleotides, the CDR3 is TGTGCCAGCAGCTTAATGGCTAGCGGGAGTGGGGACACCGGGGAGCTGTTTTTT. This encodes CASSLMASGSGDTGELFF.

The chain employs TRBV30 and TRBJ1-4, with D possibly matching TRBD1 (6 bases). CDR3 length: 14 amino acids. V dropped 4 bases and J dropped 4 bases, with 13 bases sitting between them. Germline V gene data show CDR1 as GTSNPN and CDR2 as SVGIG (reference sequence). The CDR3 protein is CAWTETGRNEKLFF. The CDR3 bases are TGTGCCTGGACCGAGACAGGACGTAATGAAAAACTGTTTTTT.

The CDR3 DNA reads as TGTGCCAGCAGCCGAGTCGGGACTAATGAAAAACTGTTTTTT. Amino acids: CASSRVGTNEKLFF. This chain links TRBV3-1 (or the pseudogene TRBV3-2) with TRBJ1-4; no reliable D call. With 4 bases removed from V and 2 bases from J, the gap between germline ends came to 8 bases. The CDR3 contains 14 residues. Germline assignment: CDR1 LGHDT and CDR2 YNNKEL (reference sequence).

In this sample, this clone turned up once. The chain links TRBV7-9 to TRBJ1-5; 7 nucleotides align to TRBD1. Per the germline V gene, CDR1 is SEHNR and CDR2 is FQNEAQ (reference sequence). The ends lost 5 bases at V and 4 bases at J; junction bases unmatched: 8. CDR3 length: 15 residues. The chain's CDR3 is CASSPAGTENQPQHF. Here the CDR3 DNA reads TGTGCCAGCAGCCCCGCCGGGACAGAAAATCAGCCCCAGCATTTT.